This TCR beta chain was recorded in a study of T-cell memory formation after mild COVID-19. Study-level findings and limits: Mostly located in CM and EM were contracting CD4+ clones, with contracting CD8+ clones located in EMRA.

Note on this clonotype: Its antigen is still unknown.

TCRdb reanalysed the 5' RACE reads using MiXCR and keeps one entry per CDR3 protein. The sample holds hundreds of thousands of distinct CDR3 sequences, about 20% seen once. Trimming pared 3 bases from V and 8 bases from J, leaving 13 bases between. The CDR3 runs to 13 residues. The chain joins TRBV12-3 or TRBV12-4 to TRBJ1-1; the D gene is possibly TRBD1 (6 bases). The clonotype comes from an adult woman who had mild COVID-19 (a few samples of this study predate the infection). Cell type and time point are not known. Material: PBMCs or a T cell subset sorted from them (not recorded which). The CDR3 nucleotides are TGTGCCAGCAGTTTTGGGGGGCACGTGGAAGCTTTCTTT. It translates to CASSFGGHVEAFF.